This T cell receptor (beta chain) was captured by sequencing in a study of T cells expressing NK-cell markers. This CDR3 region has 14 residues. The germline CDR1 and CDR2 sequences are SGHDT and YYEEEE. TCRdb reanalyzed the 5' RACE reads, giving one entry per CDR3 protein sequence and no DNA. The sample shows 300,000 to 450,000 distinct CDR3 sequences, and roughly 5.4% sits with its ten largest clones. This rearrangement joins TRBV5-6 to TRBJ1-1; the TCRdb call, TRBD1, lacks DNA for checking. The receptor comes from a man between 18 and 69 years old in good health. Sequences were obtained from blood T cells: a sorted CD56 or NKG2C T cell subset, CD4+ or CD8+ T cells, or bulk PBMC T cells (not recorded which). The chain's CDR3 is CASSLRTGWTEAFF. The variable domain in full, with the rest retrieved from reference TRBV5-6 and TRBJ1-1, is DAGVTQSPTHLIKTRGQQVTLRCSPKSGHDTVSWYQQALGQGPQFIFQYYEEEERQRGNFPDRFSGHQFPNYSSELNVNALLLGDSALYLCASSLRTGWTEAFFGQGTRLTVV.